In its sample, the clone carrying this TCR beta chain was seen a few times. The CDR3 is made up of 15 amino acids. Germline-derived CDR1 and CDR2 are ENHRY and SYGVKD. V was clipped by 3 bases and J by 5 bases; unmatched bases: 8. Data came from immunoSEQ multiplex PCR; TCRdb stores just in-frame clones and leaves some out. The sample shows about 69,000 clones, about 85% of them seen only once. The data originate from a study of blood T cell repertoires in COVID-19. Overall study: Sample material is recorded as cDNA or gDNA derived from T cells, B-cell-depleted T cells, or PBMCs.

The sequencing sample was made of peripheral blood. The sequence derives from an elderly man with acute or convalescent COVID-19. The chain carries TRBV10-3 and TRBJ2-7; 9 positions match TRBD1. The CDR3 DNA is TGTGCCATCAGTGATCCGGGACAGGGTTTCAACGAGCAGTACTTC. Protein sequence: CAISDPGQGFNEQYF.